Each of the 12 T cell receptor beta chains below was sequenced from the same sample in a study of T cell responses to AZD1222 COVID-19 vaccine. The data were produced by immunoSEQ multiplex PCR, yet TCRdb's version contains in-frame clones alone and is incomplete. The table records around 160,000 clones, about 93% of them present only once. This material consisted of peripheral blood, taken on day 0 of MenACWY control vaccination. Receptor source: an adult in good health.

The chain employs TRBV6-2 or TRBV6-3 and TRBJ2-6, with D hard to call. CDR3 length equals 14 residues. With 6 bases removed from V and 4 bases from J, the gap between germline ends came to 10 bases. CDR1 is MNHEY, CDR2 SVGEGT, per germline. The CDR3 coding sequence is TGTGCCAGCAGCCGCCTGACAGGGGCCAACGTCCTGACTTTC. Translation gives CASSRLTGANVLTF.

The V gene is TRBV15, the J gene TRBJ2-5; TRBD1 aligns across 11 bases. The germline CDR1 and CDR2 sequences are LNHNV and YYDKDF (reference sequence). The CDR3 totals 16 residues. V lost 5 bases and J lost 5; bases outside the gene matches: 10. This CDR3 is CATSRAGQGARETQYF. The CDR3 nucleotides read TGTGCCACCAGCCGCGCCGGACAGGGGGCGAGGGAGACCCAGTACTTC.

This chain connects TRBV6-5 to TRBJ2-3; tentatively, D is TRBD1 (6 bases). Germline values: CDR1 MNHEY, CDR2 SVGAGI. This CDR3 spans 16 amino acids. V was shortened by 0 bases and J by 6 bases, with 16 bases between the two germline ends. In DNA, the CDR3 is TGTGCCAGCAGTTACTCGGGCAGGGGCGGCCCTGATACGCAGTATTTT. It yields the protein CASSYSGRGGPDTQYF.

The CDR3 DNA reads TGTGCCAGCAGCCCCCAGAGCCCCCGAATCACAGATACGCAGTATTTT. This gives the protein CASSPQSPRITDTQYF. The rearrangement joins TRBV7-2 to TRBJ2-3, with unresolved D. The CDR3 contains 16 residues. V shed 5 bases and J shed 2 bases, with 17 bases lying between them. Germline CDR1 and CDR2: SGHTA and FQGNSA. Variable domain in full (rest from reference TRBV7-2 and TRBJ2-3): GAGVSQSPSNKVTEKGKDVELRCDPISGHTALYWYRQSLGQGLEFLIYFQGNSAPDKSGLPSDRFSAERTGGSVSTLTIQRTQQEDSAVYLCASSPQSPRITDTQYFGPGTRLTVL.

The genes are TRBV6-6 and TRBJ1-2, with 7 bases aligning to TRBD1. Germline V lookup: CDR1 MNHNY, CDR2 SVGAGI (reference sequence). The CDR3 consists of 14 residues. Trimming removed 10 bases from V and 2 bases from J; junction bases left unmatched: 10. The CDR3 protein is CATQSRTGNYGYTF. The CDR3 DNA follows: TGTGCCACCCAATCTCGGACAGGCAACTATGGCTACACCTTC.

With respect to this clone: The same CDR3 arises from other DNA sequences in this sample as well. The chain couples TRBV5-1 to TRBJ2-1; TRBD2 agrees at 8 bases. This CDR3 comprises 15 residues. Trimming at V came to 2 bases and at J to 0 bases, leaving 1 base not matched to a gene. Germline-derived CDR1 and CDR2 are SGHRS and YFSETQ. CDR3 in DNA: TGCGCCAGCAGCTTCAGCGGGAGCTCCTACAATGAGCAGTTCTTC. It is translated as CASSFSGSSYNEQFF.

The chain uses TRBV2 and TRBJ1-5; D remains ambiguous. Germline V CDR1 and CDR2: SNHLY, FYNNEI. The CDR3 covers 16 residues. Trimming pared 4 bases from V and 0 bases from J, leaving 13 bases between. CDR3 sequence (DNA): TGTGCCAGCAGTGTCGGCACCAACTTTAGCAATCAGCCCCAGCATTTT. Its translation: CASSVGTNFSNQPQHF. The complete variable domain, with remaining parts taken from reference TRBV2 and TRBJ1-5, reads EPEVTQTPSHQVTQMGQEVILRCVPISNHLYFYWYRQILGQKVEFLVSFYNNEISEKSEIFDDQFSVERPDGSNFTLKIRSTKLEDSAMYFCASSVGTNFSNQPQHFGDGTRLSIL.

In this sample, this clone turned up a few times. DNA of the CDR3: TGTGCCAGCAGTCCGGGACTAGGTTACGAGCAGTACTTC. Protein product: CASSPGLGYEQYF. The chain joins TRBV3-1 (or the pseudogene TRBV3-2) to TRBJ2-7; 8 bases are a match to TRBD2. The CDR3 runs to 13 residues. The germline gives CDR1 LGHDT, CDR2 YNNKEL (reference sequence). Trimming removed 6 bases from V and 4 bases from J; junction bases left unmatched: 5.

The chain has TRBV19 and TRBJ2-1; D perhaps matches TRBD1 (5 bases). Germline CDR1 is LNHDA and CDR2 is SQIVND (reference sequence). CDR3 length: 17 amino acids. Deletions cut 2 bases from V and 2 bases from J, with 16 bases between. CDR3 sequence reads: CASSINLARVPYNEQFF. The CDR3 DNA sequence: TGTGCCAGTAGTATAAATTTGGCCAGGGTGCCCTACAATGAGCAGTTCTTC.

The J gene is TRBJ2-6, the V gene TRBV24-1; 7 bases line up with TRBD1. CDR3 length: 17 amino acids. J gave up 0 bases and V 4 bases, and 5 bases lay outside the gene matches. Germline-derived CDR1 and CDR2 are KGHDR and SFDVKD. CDR3 in DNA: TGTGCCACCAGTGACGGACAGGATAGCTCTGGGGCCAACGTCCTGACTTTC. It translates to CATSDGQDSSGANVLTF.

The DNA of the CDR3 is TGCGCCAGCAGCGGGGGACAGATCGTAGAGGAGACCCAGTACTTC. It translates to CASSGGQIVEETQYF. The chain links TRBV5-1 to TRBJ2-5, with TRBD1 matching over 7 bases. V shed 4 bases, J shed 5 bases, and the junction held 11 bases outside the gene matches. This CDR3 region has 15 residues. Germline lookup yields CDR1 SGHRS and CDR2 YFSETQ.

The chain carries TRBV9 and TRBJ1-6; 7 positions match TRBD1. The CDR3 covers 14 residues. With 3 bases clipped from V and 9 bases from J, the junction kept 6 bases outside the gene matches. Germline V CDR1 and CDR2: SGDLS, YYNGEE. CDR3 in amino acids: CASSDGQVGSPLHF. CDR3 DNA sequence: TGTGCCAGCAGCGACGGACAGGTTGGTTCACCCCTCCACTTT.